These 31 T cell receptor beta chains were sequenced from one sample in a study of blood T cell repertoires in COVID-19. Profiled with immunoSEQ multiplex PCR; TCRdb holds only in-frame clones, not every one. The sample holds a few hundred thousand clones, around four fifths seen once. The sample taken for sequencing was PBMCs or T cells enriched from blood (not recorded which). These receptors all come from a woman in her fifties or sixties who had recovered from COVID-19.

V and J are TRBV5-5 and TRBJ1-2; TRBD1 agrees at 8 bases. The CDR3 has 14 amino acids. Germline CDR1 SGHKS, CDR2 YYEKEE (reference sequence). The trim removed 4 bases at V and 2 bases at J, leaving 4 bases unmatched. CDR3: CASSPGQGNYGYTF. CDR3 coding DNA: TGTGCCAGCAGCCCAGGACAGGGAAACTATGGCTACACCTTC.

V and J are TRBV6-1 and TRBJ2-3; 11 bases line up with TRBD2. The CDR3 loop spans 17 amino acids. V dropped 1 base and J dropped 1; count of bases not matched to a gene: 4. Germline loops: CDR1 MNHNS, CDR2 SASEGT. CDR3 sequence reads: CASSEELAGVGTDTQYF. The CDR3 bases are TGTGCCAGCAGTGAAGAACTAGCGGGAGTTGGCACAGATACGCAGTATTTT.

The chain couples TRBV12-3 or TRBV12-4 to TRBJ1-1, with a possible D match to TRBD1 (5 bases). V was trimmed by 8 bases and J by 2 bases, leaving 12 bases between them. This CDR3 spans 13 amino acids. This CDR3 is CASGRAFNTEAFF. For the CDR3, the DNA is TGTGCCAGCGGCAGGGCCTTCAACACTGAAGCTTTCTTT.

The CDR3 spells CASSQLVPGTGELFF. Written as DNA, the CDR3 is TGTGCCAGCAGCCAGCTAGTCCCGGGTACCGGGGAGCTGTTTTTT. This chain uses TRBV3-1 (or the pseudogene TRBV3-2) with TRBJ2-2; D is unclear. This CDR3 has 15 residues. Germline CDR1 and CDR2: LGHDT and YNNKEL (reference sequence). V was clipped by 3 bases and J by 5 bases, with 13 bases between them.

V gene TRBV6-4 combines with J gene TRBJ2-1; D is perhaps TRBD2 (5 bases). The CDR3 runs 15 residues. With 0 bases removed from V and 6 bases from J, the gap between germline ends came to 12 bases. Germline V CDR1 and CDR2: MRHNA, SNTAGT. This CDR3 reads CASSDSAGVLNEQFF. The CDR3 DNA follows: TGTGCCAGCAGTGACTCGGCGGGCGTACTCAATGAGCAGTTCTTC.

Details on this clone: The junction and the germline gene differ at one end; a read error may be behind it. The chain recombines TRBV11-3 with TRBJ1-1, with a weak D call TRBD1 (6 bases). The CDR3 spans 15 residues. CDR1 and CDR2 from the germline V gene are SGHNT and YENEEA. CDR3 residues: CTSSLEGQMNTEAFF. DNA for the CDR3: TGTACCAGCAGCTTAGAAGGACAGATGAACACTGAAGCTTTCTTT.

This chain joins TRBV7-2 and TRBJ2-3; no definite D call. V lost 5 bases and J 1 base, leaving 16 bases between the germline ends. The CDR3 length is 16 residues. The V gene's germline CDR1 is SGHTA and CDR2 FQGNSA. Here the CDR3 reads CASSLMSTYGTDTQYF. CDR3 nucleotide sequence: TGTGCCAGCAGCCTGATGTCTACGTACGGCACAGATACGCAGTATTTT.

The chain couples TRBV30 to TRBJ2-7, with TRBD1 identical over 8 bases. V lost 5 bases to trimming and J lost 1 base; unmatched junction nucleotides: 19. The CDR3 covers 18 residues. The germline gives CDR1 GTSNPN, CDR2 SVGIG (reference sequence). As DNA, the CDR3 is TGTGCCTGGGGCCGGGACAGGACCCGTTTTGACAGATCCTACGAGCAGTACTTC. As protein: CAWGRDRTRFDRSYEQYF.

The V call is TRBV5-1, the J call TRBJ2-1, with D possibly matching TRBD2 (5 bases). The CDR3 is made up of 16 amino acids. Trimming removed 4 bases at V and 0 bases at J, with 14 bases between. CDR1 is SGHRS, CDR2 YFSETQ, per germline. CDR3 nucleotide sequence: TGCGCCAGCAGCCTGATGACTACGTCCTCCTACAATGAGCAGTTCTTC. Translating gives CASSLMTTSSYNEQFF. The full variable domain, in which reference TRBV5-1 and TRBJ2-1 provide the parts outside the CDR3, is KAGVTQTPRYLIKTRGQQVTLSCSPISGHRSVSWYQQTPGQGLQFLFEYFSETQRNKGNFPGRFSGRQFSNSRSEMNVSTLELGDSALYLCASSLMTTSSYNEQFFGPGTRLTVL.

This clone was seen more than once but under ten times. The chain joins TRBV7-9 to TRBJ2-2; D is unresolved. The germline gives CDR1 SEHNR, CDR2 FQNEAQ (reference sequence). CDR3 length: 13 amino acids. Trimming took off 5 bases at V and 6 bases at J, with 10 bases between the two ends. The CDR3 reads CASSEPLPGELFF. Here the CDR3 DNA reads TGTGCCAGCAGCGAGCCACTTCCCGGGGAGCTGTTTTTT.

The chain couples TRBV5-1 to TRBJ2-2; 9 bases line up with TRBD2. CDR3 size: 14 residues. The V gene's germline CDR1 is SGHRS and CDR2 YFSETQ. V gave up 7 bases and J gave up 3 bases; unmatched junction bases: 4. CDR3 nucleotide sequence: TGCGCCAGCGGTCAGCGGGAGGACACCGGGGAGCTGTTTTTT. Its translation is CASGQREDTGELFF.

The chain uses TRBV30 and TRBJ2-2; D is undetermined. V gave up 4 bases and J gave up 4 bases, with 10 bases separating them. Germline V gene data show CDR1 as GTSNPN and CDR2 as SVGIG (reference sequence). This CDR3 has 13 residues. The CDR3 is CAWIDLSTGELFF. The CDR3 DNA is TGTGCCTGGATCGACTTGAGCACCGGGGAGCTGTTTTTT.

This sequence joins TRBV9 and TRBJ1-6; 9 bases align to TRBD1. V gave up 0 bases and J gave up 8 bases; unmatched junction bases: 6. CDR3 size: 16 residues. Germline CDR1 SGDLS, CDR2 YYNGEE. CDR3 in amino acids: CASSVAPGQGDSPLHF. The DNA for the CDR3 is TGTGCCAGCAGCGTAGCCCCGGGACAGGGAGATTCACCCCTCCACTTT.

J is TRBJ2-1 and V is TRBV5-1; 8 bases match TRBD1. Germline V gene sequence: CDR1 SGHRS, CDR2 YFSETQ. Unmatched junction bases numbered 5, after V lost 1 base and J lost 5 bases. This CDR3 comprises 15 residues. CDR3 coding DNA: TGCGCCAGCAGCTTGATGGGACAGGAGCACAATGAGCAGTTCTTC. It is translated as CASSLMGQEHNEQFF. Drawing the rest from reference TRBV5-1 and TRBJ2-1, the complete variable domain is KAGVTQTPRYLIKTRGQQVTLSCSPISGHRSVSWYQQTPGQGLQFLFEYFSETQRNKGNFPGRFSGRQFSNSRSEMNVSTLELGDSALYLCASSLMGQEHNEQFFGPGTRLTVL.

The chain joins TRBV27 to TRBJ1-1; 7 positions match TRBD1. Looked up from germline, CDR1 is MNHEY and CDR2 is SMNVEV (reference sequence). Trimming took 5 bases from V and 6 from J; bases not matched to a gene: 6. The CDR3 extends over 13 amino acids. The CDR3, as DNA: TGTGCCAGCAGTCTGACAGGGTGGTCTGAAGCTTTCTTT. Protein sequence: CASSLTGWSEAFF.

This clone came up once. The chain recombines TRBV15 with TRBJ2-5; tentatively, D is TRBD1 (6 bases). Germline-derived CDR1 and CDR2 are LNHNV and YYDKDF (reference sequence). CDR3 size: 17 residues. V was trimmed by 0 bases and J by 2 bases, leaving 16 bases between them. This chain's CDR3 is CATSRDLGQTRQETQYF. Here the CDR3 DNA reads TGTGCCACCAGCAGAGATTTGGGACAAACACGACAAGAGACCCAGTACTTC.

The table lists this clone with a few counts. This CDR3 is CASSSRDTDTEAFF. The CDR3 region has the DNA TGTGCCAGCAGCTCCCGGGACACCGACACTGAAGCTTTCTTT. The chain has TRBV11-2 and TRBJ1-1; perhaps TRBD1 as D (6 bases). The germline CDR1 and CDR2 sequences are SGHAT and FQNNGV. Trimming left V 4 bases short and J 3 bases short, with 12 bases between. The CDR3 runs to 14 residues. The full variable domain, rest sourced from reference TRBV11-2 and TRBJ1-1, is EAGVAQSPRYKIIEKRQSVAFWCNPISGHATLYWYQQILGQGPKLLIQFQNNGVVDDSQLPKDRFSAERLKGVDSTLKIQPAKLEDSAVYLCASSSRDTDTEAFFGQGTRLTVV.

The rearrangement joins TRBV6-5 to TRBJ1-2, with D perhaps TRBD1 (6 bases). The germline V gene has CDR1 MNHEY and CDR2 SVGAGI. V lost 10 bases and J 2 bases, leaving 14 bases between the germline ends. The CDR3 runs 13 residues. The CDR3 DNA sequence: TGTGCCACCGCCACCACAGGGAACTATGGCTACACCTTC. Translation gives CATATTGNYGYTF.

This clone was found a few times. J is TRBJ1-2 and V is TRBV3-1 (or the pseudogene TRBV3-2); tentatively, D is TRBD1 (5 bases). The CDR3 is 15 residues long. From germline, CDR1 is LGHDT and CDR2 YNNKEL (reference sequence). The ends were cut back, 3 bases at V and 2 bases at J, with 13 bases in the middle. Here the CDR3 DNA reads TGTGCCAGCAGCCACATGACCAGGGAAAACTATGGCTACACCTTC. Translation: CASSHMTRENYGYTF.

This clone was observed a few times. The rearrangement joins TRBV27 to TRBJ2-1, with D possibly being TRBD2 (6 bases). Trimming shortened V by 5 bases and J by 4 bases, and 15 bases separated the two germline ends. There are 15 residues in the CDR3. Germline V gene sequence: CDR1 MNHEY, CDR2 SMNVEV (reference sequence). The CDR3 sequence is CASSRPGLQYNEQFF. Here the CDR3 DNA reads TGTGCCAGCAGTCGCCCGGGACTCCAGTACAATGAGCAGTTCTTC.

The chain uses TRBV4-2 and TRBJ2-2; the match to TRBD1 covers 7 bases. V lost 2 bases and J lost 2; bases outside the gene matches: 8. The germline V gene encodes CDR1 LGHNA and CDR2 YNFKEQ. This CDR3 is 17 amino acids long. CDR3 sequence: CASSQRTGTANTGELFF. DNA of the CDR3: TGTGCCAGCAGCCAAAGAACCGGGACAGCCAACACCGGGGAGCTGTTTTTT.

This clone has more than one count but fewer than ten. The J gene is TRBJ1-2, the V gene TRBV9, with 7 positions matching TRBD1. Trimming at V came to 0 bases and at J to 7 bases, leaving 6 bases not matched to a gene. This CDR3 spans 14 amino acids. Germline V gene data show CDR1 as SGDLS and CDR2 as YYNGEE. The CDR3 DNA reads TGTGCCAGCAGCGTAGAGACAGGGTGGGGTGGCTACACCTTC. This codes for CASSVETGWGGYTF. Variable domain in full (rest from reference TRBV9 and TRBJ1-2): DSGVTQTPKHLITATGQRVTLRCSPRSGDLSVYWYQQSLDQGLQFLIQYYNGEERAKGNILERFSAQQFPDLHSELNLSSLELGDSALYFCASSVETGWGGYTFGSGTRLTVV.

V gene TRBV19 combines with J gene TRBJ1-6; D is perhaps TRBD1 (6 bases). Germline CDR1 and CDR2: LNHDA and SQIVND (reference sequence). The CDR3 runs to 13 residues. V was pared by 4 bases and J by 10 bases, with 11 bases between. The CDR3 DNA reads as TGTGCCAGTAGTACACAGGGCGAGTCACCCCTCCACTTT. Its translation: CASSTQGESPLHF.

This rearrangement joins TRBV6-2 or TRBV6-3 to TRBJ1-2; 7 nucleotides agree with TRBD1. V dropped 7 bases and J dropped 4; count of bases not matched to a gene: 6. The CDR3 has 13 amino acids. CDR1 and CDR2 from the germline V gene are MNHEY and SVGEGT. This CDR3 reads CASTPTGFYGYTF. In nucleotides, the CDR3 is TGTGCCAGCACCCCGACAGGGTTCTATGGCTACACCTTC.

The V call is TRBV28, the J call TRBJ1-5; TRBD1 might be the D (5 bases). The CDR3 spans 14 residues. Germline loops: CDR1 MDHEN, CDR2 SYDVKM. Deletions cut 2 bases from V and 7 bases from J, with 12 bases between. CDR3 coding DNA: TGTGCCAGCAGTTTAACCCAGGGAAGGCAGCCCCAGCATTTT. This encodes CASSLTQGRQPQHF. Full variable domain (missing parts from reference TRBV28 and TRBJ1-5): DVKVTQSSRYLVKRTGEKVFLECVQDMDHENMFWYRQDPGLGLRLIYFSYDVKMKEKGDIPEGYSVSREKKERFSLILESASTNQTSMYLCASSLTQGRQPQHFGDGTRLSIL.

The chain couples TRBV6-1 to TRBJ1-5; D gene ambiguous. Trimming took 1 base from V and 5 from J, leaving 9 bases between them. This CDR3 contains 14 residues. Germline V gives CDR1 MNHNS, CDR2 SASEGT. CDR3 DNA: TGTGCCAGCAGTGAAGGGGCAGAGTATCAGCCCCAGCATTTT. Encoded protein: CASSEGAEYQPQHF.

V and J are TRBV27 and TRBJ1-1; 9 bases agree with TRBD1. Germline CDR1 is MNHEY and CDR2 is SMNVEV (reference sequence). The V gene end was trimmed by 3 bases and the J gene end by 4 bases; junction bases not matched to a gene: 6. The CDR3 is 15 amino acids. The chain's CDR3 is CASSFAPTGGTEAFF. The CDR3 bases are TGTGCCAGCAGTTTCGCTCCGACAGGGGGCACTGAAGCTTTCTTT.

The rearrangement uses TRBV15 and TRBJ2-1, with unresolved D. The CDR3 covers 15 residues. V dropped 1 base and J dropped 3 bases, with 10 bases sitting between them. Germline loops: CDR1 LNHNV, CDR2 YYDKDF (reference sequence). In DNA form, the CDR3 reads TGTGCCACCAGCAGAGTCGGAGCTTACTACAATGAGCAGTTCTTC. It is translated as CATSRVGAYYNEQFF.

This clone was counted a few times. The same CDR3 can be traced to other DNA sequences in this sample. The chain joins TRBV3-1 (or the pseudogene TRBV3-2) to TRBJ1-2; tentative D call: TRBD1 (6 bases). This CDR3 spans 13 amino acids. Between the trimmed V and J ends, which lost 0 bases and 11 bases, there was a span of 13 bases. Germline CDR1 and CDR2: LGHDT and YNNKEL (reference sequence). CDR3 in DNA: TGTGCCAGCAGCCAAGATGGGGGCAGTCGGTACACCTTC. Translation gives CASSQDGGSRYTF.

V is TRBV6-5 and J is TRBJ2-1, with D unclear. The length of the CDR3 is 11 residues. Germline V gives CDR1 MNHEY, CDR2 SVGAGI. Trimming shortened V by 6 bases and J by 4 bases, and 4 bases separated the two germline ends. The CDR3 DNA reads as TGTGCCAGCAGCCAATACAATGAGCAGTTCTTC. It codes for CASSQYNEQFF.

V gene TRBV7-8 combines with J gene TRBJ2-5; TRBD2 matches 9 bases. The germline gives CDR1 SGHVS, CDR2 FQNEAQ. The CDR3 runs 16 residues. After removal of 1 base from V and 4 bases from J, the junction contained 7 bases not matched to a gene. CDR3: CASSLVGGGAVETQYF. In DNA form, the CDR3 reads TGTGCCAGCAGCTTAGTCGGCGGGGGGGCCGTAGAGACCCAGTACTTC.